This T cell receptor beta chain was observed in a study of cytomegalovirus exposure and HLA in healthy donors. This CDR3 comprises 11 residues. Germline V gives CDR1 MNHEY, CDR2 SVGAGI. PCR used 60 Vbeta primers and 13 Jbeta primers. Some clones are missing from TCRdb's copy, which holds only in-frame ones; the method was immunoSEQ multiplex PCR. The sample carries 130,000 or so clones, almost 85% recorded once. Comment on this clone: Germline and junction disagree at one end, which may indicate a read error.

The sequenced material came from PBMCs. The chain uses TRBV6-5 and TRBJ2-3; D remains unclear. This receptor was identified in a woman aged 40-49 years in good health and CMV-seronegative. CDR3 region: CASSYGPARHF. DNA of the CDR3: TGTGCCAGCAGTTACGGTCCCGCCAGGCATTTT.